These 2 T cell receptor beta chains were sequenced from one sample in a study of vaccination and CD4 T cells after COVID-19. For these TCRs, the target antigens are not known. An Oncomine TCR Beta short-read assay was used to sequence the DNA from cultured CD4+ T cells. Via MiXCR, TCRdb re-called the PCR reads, giving one row per CDR3 protein. The sample consists of 14,000 or so distinct CDR3 sequences, about 21% of them appearing once. Treatment described: approximately 9-day PBMC culture with coronavirus spike peptide pools or control peptides (ViraFEST assay). Material: cultured CD4+ T cells from blood. Receptors were obtained from a human donor with COVID-19.

The chain uses TRBV5-1 and TRBJ2-7; 10 bases map to TRBD2. The CDR3 runs 16 residues. Trimming at V came to 4 bases and at J to 0 bases, leaving 7 bases not matched to a gene. Germline V CDR1 and CDR2: SGHRS, YFSETQ. The CDR3 nucleotides are TGCGCCAGCAGCCCCCCGGGACTAGCGAACTCCTACGAGCAGTACTTC. Translation gives CASSPPGLANSYEQYF.

This clonotype was seen only a few times. The chain couples TRBV19 to TRBJ1-6, with TRBD1 matching over 7 bases. This CDR3 has 19 amino acids. The J segment lost 0 bases and the V segment lost 5 bases, leaving 13 bases of the junction unmatched. The germline V gene has CDR1 LNHDA and CDR2 SQIVND (reference sequence). The CDR3 here is CASSEPLVTGHSYNSPLHF. Here the CDR3 DNA reads TGTGCCAGTAGTGAGCCGCTTGTGACAGGGCACTCCTATAATTCACCCCTCCACTTT.